Shown below are 26 T cell receptor beta chains from a single sample sequenced in a study of T cell clonotyping in hematopoietic cell transplantation. Clones were read by immunoSEQ multiplex PCR, and TCRdb kept only the in-frame ones, dropping some. In the table there are about 16,000 clones, approximately 87% of which are singletons. The sequencing sample was made of peripheral blood mononuclear cells. These receptors were collected from a man aged 45-65 years in good health. Some clones in this sample may be carry-over from other donors' samples.

This clone was seen more than once but under ten times. CDR3 loop: CASSVGGGGDRTEAFF. The CDR3, as DNA: TGTGCCAGCAGCGTGGGAGGAGGGGGGGATCGCACTGAAGCTTTCTTT. The chain is built from TRBV5-6 and TRBJ1-1, with D possibly matching TRBD1 (6 bases). V gave up 4 bases and J gave up 4 bases, with 20 bases separating them. The CDR3 sequence is 16 residues long. CDR1 is SGHDT, CDR2 YYEEEE, per germline.

The DNA of the CDR3 is TGTGCCACAAAAGGAGGTGGAGAGCAGTACTTC. Translation: CATKGGGEQYF. The chain recombines TRBV6-5 with TRBJ2-7; maybe TRBD2 (5 bases). The CDR3 has 11 amino acids. Trimming took off 10 bases at V and 7 bases at J, with 14 bases between the two ends. Germline lookup yields CDR1 MNHEY and CDR2 SVGAGI.

This chain links TRBV4-3 with TRBJ1-2; TRBD1 matches at 8 bases. The CDR3 runs 14 residues. Germline V lookup: CDR1 LGHNA, CDR2 YSLEER. Germline trimming cut 1 base from V and 3 bases from J; bases unmatched to any gene: 1. The CDR3 reads CASSQGQGYYGYTF. The CDR3 coding sequence is TGCGCCAGCAGCCAAGGACAGGGGTACTATGGCTACACCTTC.

The chain has TRBV4-1 and TRBJ2-5, with a weak D call TRBD2 (5 bases). Germline V CDR1 and CDR2: MGHRA, YSYEKL. Trimming removed 3 bases from V and 2 bases from J, with 10 bases in between. The CDR3 is made up of 14 amino acids. The CDR3 spells CASSQRRSQETQYF. CDR3 sequence (DNA): TGCGCCAGCAGCCAGAGGAGGAGTCAAGAGACCCAGTACTTC.

The gene calls are TRBV9 and TRBJ2-7; a weak D match, TRBD1 (5 bases). The CDR3 totals 12 residues. Germline-derived CDR1 and CDR2 are SGDLS and YYNGEE. V lost 4 bases and J 5 bases, leaving 10 bases between the germline ends. The DNA for the CDR3 is TGTGCCAGCAGCATCTTAGGGGACGAGCAGTACTTC. It yields the protein CASSILGDEQYF.

The J gene is TRBJ2-7, the V gene TRBV9; D is tentatively TRBD1 or TRBD2 (5 bases each). Germline lookup yields CDR1 SGDLS and CDR2 YYNGEE. Trimming shortened V by 2 bases and J by 2 bases, and 11 bases separated the two germline ends. The length of the CDR3 is 14 residues. The DNA for the CDR3 is TGTGCCAGCAGCGTCCGGGACGCTCCCTACGAGCAGTACTTC. Protein product: CASSVRDAPYEQYF. Full variable domain (missing parts from reference TRBV9 and TRBJ2-7): DSGVTQTPKHLITATGQRVTLRCSPRSGDLSVYWYQQSLDQGLQFLIQYYNGEERAKGNILERFSAQQFPDLHSELNLSSLELGDSALYFCASSVRDAPYEQYFGPGTRLTVT.

This chain connects TRBV11-3 to TRBJ2-1; no clear D gene. The CDR3 is 12 residues long. V was trimmed by 4 bases and J by 4 bases, leaving 5 bases between them. Looked up from germline, CDR1 is SGHNT and CDR2 is YENEEA. CDR3 protein: CASSSGYNEQFF. The CDR3 DNA is TGTGCCAGCAGCTCGGGTTACAATGAGCAGTTCTTC.

The V and J genes are TRBV5-1 and TRBJ1-3, with D unresolved. Germline-derived CDR1 and CDR2 are SGHRS and YFSETQ. Trimming left V 4 bases short and J 0 bases short, with 11 bases between. This CDR3 is built from 15 residues. The CDR3 loop is CASSKDGNSGNTIYF. Written as DNA, the CDR3 is TGCGCCAGCAGCAAGGACGGGAACTCTGGAAACACCATATATTTT.

The chain is built from TRBV2 and TRBJ1-1; TRBD1 agrees at 8 bases. J gave up 4 bases and V 3 bases, and 4 bases lay outside the gene matches. The CDR3 spans 14 residues. CDR1 is SNHLY and CDR2 is FYNNEI in the germline V gene. The CDR3 is CASSEDRVVTEAFF. The CDR3 DNA sequence: TGTGCCAGCAGTGAGGACAGGGTAGTCACTGAAGCTTTCTTT.

This chain connects TRBV2 to TRBJ1-2; unclear D gene. CDR1 SNHLY and CDR2 FYNNEI come from the germline V gene. Trimming stripped 10 bases from V and 3 bases from J, with 15 bases between. The CDR3 covers 13 residues. In DNA form, the CDR3 reads TGTGCCACACCCGGTCGGCAGCACTATGGCTACACCTTC. This encodes CATPGRQHYGYTF.

The rearrangement uses TRBV7-2 and TRBJ2-7; D possibly corresponds to TRBD1 (6 bases). There are 13 residues in the CDR3. Germline loops: CDR1 SGHTA, CDR2 FQGNSA. V gave up 3 bases and J gave up 1 base, with 7 bases separating them. The CDR3 protein is CASSFGQSYEQYF. CDR3 DNA: TGTGCCAGCAGCTTCGGACAGTCCTACGAGCAGTACTTC.

The chain recombines TRBV5-4 with TRBJ1-1, with 10 bases identical to TRBD1. Germline V lookup: CDR1 SGHNT, CDR2 YYREEE (reference sequence). Trimming cost V 3 bases and J 1 base; bases outside gene matches: 3. The CDR3 has 15 residues. CDR3 sequence (DNA): TGTGCCAGCAGCTGGGACAGGGGAGCGAACACTGAAGCTTTCTTT. Protein: CASSWDRGANTEAFF.

The J gene is TRBJ1-5, the V gene TRBV6-6, with D tentatively TRBD1 (6 bases). The germline V and J ends were trimmed by 3 bases and 2 bases, with 8 bases remaining between them. The CDR3 totals 14 residues. CDR1 and CDR2 from the germline V gene are MNHNY and SVGAGI (reference sequence). The CDR3: CASSYRGGNQPQHF. The CDR3, as DNA: TGTGCCAGCAGTTATAGGGGGGGCAATCAGCCCCAGCATTTT.

The V call is TRBV28, the J call TRBJ2-5; no definite D call. The ends were cut back, 6 bases at V and 0 bases at J, with 8 bases in the middle. The germline gives CDR1 MDHEN, CDR2 SYDVKM. This CDR3 has 13 residues. In DNA form, the CDR3 reads TGTGCCAGCAGCATTGGGTACCAAGAGACCCAGTACTTC. This gives the protein CASSIGYQETQYF.

CDR3 nucleotide sequence: TGTGCCAGCAGCTTGAGCCAGATTAGCACTTTCTATGGCTACACCTTC. As protein: CASSLSQISTFYGYTF. The V call is TRBV5-8, the J call TRBJ1-2; the D is unclear. V was trimmed by 1 base and J by 4 bases, leaving 17 bases between them. Germline CDR1 reads SGHTS; CDR2 reads YDEGEE. The CDR3 spans 16 residues.

The chain joins TRBV9 to TRBJ1-2; D possibly corresponds to TRBD1 (5 bases). Trimming shortened V by 2 bases and J by 6 bases, and 11 bases separated the two germline ends. The CDR3 consists of 13 residues. Germline V gene sequence: CDR1 SGDLS, CDR2 YYNGEE. The CDR3 coding sequence is TGTGCCAGCAGCGTTTCCCCGGGACATGGCTACACCTTC. Amino acids: CASSVSPGHGYTF.

The chain is built from TRBV6-5 and TRBJ1-6, with D perhaps matching TRBD1 (6 bases). This CDR3 region has 14 residues. V lost 4 bases and J lost 7, with 11 bases in between. Germline V gives CDR1 MNHEY, CDR2 SVGAGI. For the CDR3, the DNA is TGTGCCAGCAGTTTAGGCAGGGGAAATTCACCCCTCCACTTT. It specifies CASSLGRGNSPLHF.

The chain recombines TRBV5-1 with TRBJ1-6, with unresolved D. The CDR3 is made up of 14 amino acids. Trimming took off 5 bases at V and 5 bases at J, with 11 bases between the two ends. Germline CDR1 and CDR2: SGHRS and YFSETQ. The CDR3 region is CASRRARDNSPLHF. For the CDR3, the DNA is TGCGCCAGCAGACGTGCGAGGGATAATTCACCCCTCCACTTT.

The genes are TRBV11-3 and TRBJ2-7, with D perhaps TRBD2 (5 bases). Germline V gene sequence: CDR1 SGHNT, CDR2 YENEEA. V was pared by 5 bases and J by 2 bases, with 13 bases between. The CDR3 sequence is 14 residues long. The CDR3 DNA reads as TGTGCCAGCAGCCCGAGGGTAGCCCCCTACGAGCAGTACTTC. This sequence encodes CASSPRVAPYEQYF.

The chain employs TRBV28 and TRBJ1-5, with TRBD1 matching 9 bases. Germline loops: CDR1 MDHEN, CDR2 SYDVKM. Unmatched junction bases numbered 12, after V lost 4 bases and J lost 2 bases. The CDR3 spans 18 residues. The CDR3 loop reads CASSSLDRGSSGNQPQHF. CDR3 nucleotide sequence: TGTGCCAGCAGTTCTCTGGACAGGGGTAGTAGCGGCAATCAGCCCCAGCATTTT.

The sample holds a few counts of this clone. J is TRBJ1-3 and V is TRBV5-1; a possible D gene is TRBD1 (6 bases). The CDR3 is 13 residues long. V lost 0 bases, J lost 5 bases, and 6 bases lay in between. Germline V gives CDR1 SGHRS, CDR2 YFSETQ. The CDR3 is CASSLGDRNTIYF. In DNA, the CDR3 is TGCGCCAGCAGCTTGGGGGACAGAAACACCATATATTTT.

The chain combines TRBV2 with TRBJ2-2; TRBD1 agrees at 7 bases. The junction had 12 bases not matched to a gene; V was cut back by 8 bases and J by 6 bases. The CDR3 is made up of 15 amino acids. Germline assignment: CDR1 SNHLY and CDR2 FYNNEI. The DNA for the CDR3 is TGTGCCAGCCAGGCTCTCCTTACAGGGGCCGGGGAGCTGTTTTTT. Translated, it gives CASQALLTGAGELFF.

CDR3 region: CASSVEGRGRSNYGYTF. CDR3 nucleotide sequence: TGTGCCAGCAGCGTAGAGGGAAGGGGCCGATCTAACTATGGCTACACCTTC. V usage is TRBV9 and J usage is TRBJ1-2; the D gene is possibly TRBD1 (5 bases). The germline V and J ends were trimmed by 0 bases and 0 bases, with 15 bases remaining between them. Germline CDR1 reads SGDLS; CDR2 reads YYNGEE. There are 17 residues in the CDR3.

V usage is TRBV11-2 and J usage is TRBJ1-1; no firm D call. The germline V gene encodes CDR1 SGHAT and CDR2 FQNNGV. This CDR3 is 16 amino acids long. Trimming removed 0 bases at V and 0 bases at J, with 11 bases between. CDR3 protein: CASSLEFGRMNTEAFF. CDR3 coding DNA: TGTGCCAGCAGCTTAGAATTCGGGCGCATGAACACTGAAGCTTTCTTT.

J is TRBJ1-2 and V is TRBV25-1, with 7 bases fitting TRBD1. V lost 7 bases to trimming and J lost 7 bases; unmatched junction nucleotides: 6. This CDR3 has 12 amino acids. The V gene's germline CDR1 is MGHDK and CDR2 SYGVNS. DNA of the CDR3: TGTGCCAGCATGCAGGGGGACCTTGGCTACACCTTC. Residues: CASMQGDLGYTF.

The V gene is TRBV14, the J gene TRBJ2-7, with no clear D. CDR1 is SGHDN, CDR2 FVKESK, per germline. This CDR3 is built from 12 residues. V shed 1 base and J shed 9 bases, with 10 bases lying between them. The CDR3 region has the DNA TGTGCCAGCAGCCAAGCCCCCCCGTGGCAGTACTTC. Amino acids: CASSQAPPWQYF.